This TCR beta chain was captured in a study of T cells in Graves' hyperthyroidism and ophthalmopathy. On the study more broadly: The authors collected peripheral blood at initial diagnosis, before any treatment.

Amplified TCR beta CDR3 regions derived from RNA transcripts. HTBI primers were employed in a first-round RT-PCR of the TCR CDR3. TCRdb passed the multiplex PCR reads through MiXCR, listing each CDR3 protein once. The sample includes 300,000 to 450,000 distinct CDR3 sequences, roughly 18% of them seen just once. The germline V gene encodes CDR1 SGHAT and CDR2 FQDESV (reference sequence). CDR3 length equals 13 residues. J was trimmed by 5 bases and V by 8 bases; bases with no gene match: 7. The study's findings and limits: Ophthalmopathy prediction by the model preceded onset by a median about 6 months. Most thyroid clonotypes expanded above 0.001 were also detected in blood. The authors' 13 V-J model separated ophthalmopathy from stable hyperthyroidism.

In its sample, this clonotype was seen many times. Its antigen is still unknown. This sequence joins TRBV11-1 and TRBJ2-3, with 7 bases fitting TRBD2. The sample taken for sequencing was blood. The clonotype comes from a man in his late teens or twenties with Graves' ophthalmopathy. CDR3 coding DNA: TGTGCCAGCCTGATGGCGGGGGAAGATACGCAGTATTTT. Its translation: CASLMAGEDTQYF.